This T cell receptor (beta chain) was recovered during a study of shared clonotypes between healthy human individuals. The overall study: Researchers drew samples from a couple of women and a few men aged 18 to 49.

A remark on this clone: The antigen is unknown.

At a deep level, the assay was run. The method was immunoSEQ multiplex PCR; TCRdb's version includes in-frame clones alone and lacks a portion of them. This sample yields roughly 1 million clones, of which roughly 80% are seen a single time; about 1.5% belongs to the top ten. Study observations and caveats: Generally, naive subsets came out with larger estimated richness than memory subsets. Relative to clonotypes present in all four donors, those not shared had lower generation probabilities.

This sequence was found in a man between 18 and 35 years old in good health. The source material was memory CD4+ T cells sorted from blood. As for subset: CD45RA-negative fraction.

CDR3 in DNA: TGTGCCAGTAGTCTGACAGGGGTGAGACAGCCCCAGCATTTT. Its protein product is CASSLTGVRQPQHF. This chain connects TRBV19 to TRBJ1-5; 8 nucleotides line up with TRBD1. The germline V gene has CDR1 LNHDA and CDR2 SQIVND (reference sequence). V was pared by 5 bases and J by 7 bases, with 7 bases of the junction left unmatched. This CDR3 has 14 amino acids.